This T cell receptor beta chain was documented in a study of molecular identifiers for immune sequencing clone quantification. Study in general: With replicates, the RNA of about 20,000 or 100,000 naive CD8 cells was split five ways and four were sequenced. The study, taken as a whole, reports: Among 920,000 or so naive cells, as was reported, spiked Jurkat TCR RNA from one cell was detectable. More than 97% of effector molecules, versus under 1% of naive-cell molecules, belonged to clones above 20 RNA copies.

Ten or more counts support this clonotype. The antigen is not known. The CDR3 is 14 residues long. With V trimmed by 7 bases and J by 3 bases, 5 bases remained unmatched. The germline gives CDR1 MDHEN, CDR2 SYDVKM. TCRdb analysed the PCR reads with MiXCR anew, one entry per CDR3 protein. The profile shows about 640,000 distinct CDR3 sequences, 20% of them singletons. The chain carries TRBV28 and TRBJ1-5; 8 bases are shared with TRBD1. This clonotype was obtained from a human donor in good health. Some libraries in this study had Jurkat cell RNA spiked in. The sample was naive CD8+ T cells from blood, with Jurkat cell RNA spiked in. The subset denotes: FACS-sorted CD8+CD4-CCR7+CD45RA+ naive T cells. CDR3 protein: CASNYRGSNQPQHF. As DNA, the CDR3 is TGTGCCAGCAACTACAGGGGGTCCAATCAGCCCCAGCATTTT.